This T cell receptor beta chain was sequenced for a study of identical twins. This clonotype has only a few counts. What it binds is not known. Overall study results and limits: Twins' excess sharing was less marked for out-of-frame beta sequences. The presence of invariant MAIT and iNKT cells could partly confound analyses of zero-insertion sequences. The models gave estimates that fell short of the out-of-frame TCR alpha sharing seen in monozygotic twins.

Unique molecular identifiers were present on the cDNA, which also gained a universal primer site by template switching. MiXCR was run by TCRdb on the 5' RACE reads, yielding one entry per CDR3 protein. Among around 650,000 distinct CDR3 sequences, around 7.5% were seen once, and the ten largest hold roughly 1.6%. These data were also filed under a second study, of yellow fever vaccine responses in identical twins.

Sequenced sample: PBMCs. This TCR derives from a woman between 18 and 29 years old in good health.

In DNA form, the CDR3 reads TGTGCCAGCAGCCTATTTCCGCGACCGGGGACGAACGAGCAGTACTTC. It encodes CASSLFPRPGTNEQYF. The chain employs TRBV14 and TRBJ2-7; D is perhaps TRBD1 or TRBD2 (5 bases each). Germline V CDR1 and CDR2: SGHDN, FVKESK. V lost 4 bases to trimming and J lost 5 bases, with 21 bases between them. This CDR3 is 16 amino acids long.